This TCR beta chain was documented in a study of vaccination and CD4 T cells after COVID-19. Across the study: All convalescent patients were nasal swab PCR positive for SARS-CoV-2; several had mild and one severe disease. Overlapping spike peptides served as the stimulus for the cells. These peptides came from SARS-CoV-2 and from the common cold coronaviruses HCoV-NL63, HCoV-OC43 and HCoV-229E. The study enrolled six male and four female convalescents, two of whom were Hispanic.

Described treatment: approximately 10-day PBMC culture with coronavirus spike peptide pools or control peptides (ViraFEST assay). General study findings and limits: Convalescent patients' vaccine-specific clones were spike mono-reactive in 304 of 307 cases.

Germline-derived CDR1 and CDR2 are SGHTS and YDEGEE. The CDR3 extends over 13 amino acids. Deletions cut 4 bases from V and 6 bases from J, with 14 bases between. The assay that was used to sequence DNA from cultured CD4+ T cells was the Oncomine TCR Beta short-read assay. TCRdb processed the PCR reads anew with MiXCR; each CDR3 protein has one entry. The sample records about 9,100 distinct CDR3 sequences, approximately 60% being singletons. As regards this clonotype: Its antigen is unidentified.

This clonotype was obtained from a human donor with COVID-19. The input for sequencing was cultured CD4+ T cells from blood, taken after SARS-CoV-2 vaccination. This chain joins TRBV5-8 and TRBJ2-7, with D tentatively TRBD1 (6 bases). The CDR3 sequence: CASSRDMASEQYF. DNA of the CDR3: TGTGCCAGCAGCCGGGACATGGCCTCCGAGCAGTACTTC.